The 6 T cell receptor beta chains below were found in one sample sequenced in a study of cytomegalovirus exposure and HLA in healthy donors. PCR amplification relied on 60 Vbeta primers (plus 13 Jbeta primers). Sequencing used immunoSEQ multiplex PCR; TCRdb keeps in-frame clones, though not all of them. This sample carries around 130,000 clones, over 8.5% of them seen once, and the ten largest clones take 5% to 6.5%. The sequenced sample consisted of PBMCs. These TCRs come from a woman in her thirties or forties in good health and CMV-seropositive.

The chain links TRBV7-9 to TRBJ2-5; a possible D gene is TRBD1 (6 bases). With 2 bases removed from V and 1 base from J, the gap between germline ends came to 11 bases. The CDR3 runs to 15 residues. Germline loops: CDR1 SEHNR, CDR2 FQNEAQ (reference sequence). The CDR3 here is CASSLSRGFQETQYF. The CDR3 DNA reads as TGTGCCAGCAGCTTAAGCAGGGGATTCCAAGAGACCCAGTACTTC.

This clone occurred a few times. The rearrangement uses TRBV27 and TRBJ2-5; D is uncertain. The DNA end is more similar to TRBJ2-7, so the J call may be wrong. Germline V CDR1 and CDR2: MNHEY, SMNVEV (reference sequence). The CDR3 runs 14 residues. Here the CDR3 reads CASRSRVMTHEQYF. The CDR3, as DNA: TGTGCCAGCAGATCTCGGGTAATGACCCACGAGCAGTACTTC.

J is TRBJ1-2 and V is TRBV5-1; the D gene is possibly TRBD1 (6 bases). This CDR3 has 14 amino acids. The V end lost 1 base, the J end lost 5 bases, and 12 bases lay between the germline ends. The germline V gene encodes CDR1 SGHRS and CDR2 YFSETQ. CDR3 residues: CASSLSGTTYGYTF. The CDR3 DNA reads TGCGCCAGCAGCTTGAGCGGGACAACTTATGGCTACACCTTC.

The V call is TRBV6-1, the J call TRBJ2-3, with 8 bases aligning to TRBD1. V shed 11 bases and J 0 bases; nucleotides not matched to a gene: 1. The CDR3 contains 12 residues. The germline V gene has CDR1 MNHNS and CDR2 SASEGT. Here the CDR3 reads CAGQGSTDTQYF. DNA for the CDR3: TGTGCCGGACAGGGTAGCACAGATACGCAGTATTTT.

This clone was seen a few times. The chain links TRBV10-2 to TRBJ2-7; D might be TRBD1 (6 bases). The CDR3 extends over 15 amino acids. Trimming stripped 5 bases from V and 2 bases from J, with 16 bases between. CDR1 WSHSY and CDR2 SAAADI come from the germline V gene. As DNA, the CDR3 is TGCGCCAGCAGTTCACTACCGGGACAAGCCTACGAGCAGTACTTC. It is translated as CASSSLPGQAYEQYF.

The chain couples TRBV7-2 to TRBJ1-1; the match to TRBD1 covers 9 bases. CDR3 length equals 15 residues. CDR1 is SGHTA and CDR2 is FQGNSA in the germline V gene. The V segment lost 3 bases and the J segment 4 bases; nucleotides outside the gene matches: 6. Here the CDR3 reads CASSLGQGRITEAFF. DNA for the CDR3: TGTGCCAGCAGCTTGGGACAGGGTAGAATCACTGAAGCTTTCTTT.